The sample holds a few counts of the clone carrying this T cell receptor beta chain. Antigen unknown. This sample was included in a study of T cell repertoires in cytomegalovirus infection. The overall study: Matching HLA type, along with CMV infection, was indicated by public TCR beta signatures.

Study-wide points: CMV-specific HLA-C-restricted TCR beta clonotypes dominated the ex vivo response.

TCRdb re-called the reads through MiXCR, storing one row per CDR3 protein. The sample includes about 570,000 distinct CDR3 sequences, about 40% of them seen just once. The CDR3 is made up of 14 amino acids. Per the germline V gene, CDR1 is SGHTA and CDR2 is FQGNSA. V lost 3 bases, J lost 10 bases, and 16 bases lay in between. The TCR sequence derives from a human donor in good health (CMV status not recorded). Some clones in this sample may be carry-over from other donors' samples. The source was cultured PBMCs, collected from culture after CMV antigen stimulation. V and J are TRBV7-2 and TRBJ2-4, with a possible D match to TRBD1 (6 bases). The CDR3 spells CASSFGTPTFIQYF. The CDR3 coding sequence is TGTGCCAGCAGCTTCGGGACACCCACTTTTATTCAGTACTTC.